Below are 23 T cell receptor beta chains sequenced from a single sample in a study of Graves' ophthalmopathy and Graves' hyperthyroidism. Amplified TCR beta CDR3 regions were obtained using RNA transcripts as template. RT-PCR was first run with HTBI primers, then multiplex PCR in a second round. TCRdb independently ran MiXCR on the multiplex PCR reads; one entry per CDR3 protein. The data show over a million distinct CDR3 sequences, with about 35% seen just once and roughly 11% held by the top ten. Sequenced material: peripheral blood or thyroid tissue (not recorded which). Source of these receptors: an adult man with Graves' hyperthyroidism.

The chain has TRBV7-2 and TRBJ2-7; possibly TRBD2 for D (7 bases). The length of the CDR3 is 14 residues. Germline CDR1 is SGHTA and CDR2 is FQGNSA. Trimming pared 5 bases from V and 3 bases from J, leaving 14 bases between. CDR3 nucleotides: TGTGCCAGCAGCAGGGGGGGGGGCAACTACGAGCAGTACTTC. Translating gives CASSRGGGNYEQYF.

This clonotype was seen repeatedly, ten times or more. The V and J genes are TRBV7-3 and TRBJ2-7; 13 bases line up with TRBD2. Trimming removed 5 bases from V and 3 bases from J; junction bases left unmatched: 4. The CDR3 extends over 15 amino acids. Looked up from germline, CDR1 is SGHTA and CDR2 is FQGTGA. The CDR3 reads CASSPGTSGNYEQYF. Written as DNA, the CDR3 is TGTGCCAGCAGCCCAGGGACTAGCGGGAACTACGAGCAGTACTTC.

This clonotype was detected once. Since a much larger clone is just one base distant, this may be a read error. The genes are TRBV6-6 and TRBJ1-5; 8 bases line up with TRBD1. Germline CDR1 MNHNY, CDR2 SVGAGI (reference sequence). This CDR3 contains 14 residues. The CDR3 loop is CAGSSRQGSQPQHF. Written as DNA, the CDR3 is TGTGCCGGCAGTTCTAGACAGGGGAGCCAGCCCCAGCATTTT.

This clonotype was seen repeatedly, ten times or more. The chain couples TRBV7-6 to TRBJ2-7, with D hard to call. V was shortened by 3 bases and J by 4 bases, with 25 bases between the two germline ends. This CDR3 has 18 amino acids. Germline CDR1 reads SGHVS; CDR2 reads FNYEAQ. CDR3 loop: CASSLPDLGARSKYEQYF. In nucleotides, the CDR3 is TGTGCCAGCAGCTTGCCCGATCTAGGAGCCAGGAGTAAATACGAGCAGTACTTC.

A few counts support this clonotype. The chain links TRBV4-2 to TRBJ2-2; TRBD2 matches 8 bases. Germline V gene data show CDR1 as LGHNA and CDR2 as YNFKEQ. V lost 4 bases and J lost 6; bases outside the gene matches: 10. The CDR3 contains 16 residues. CDR3 protein: CASSPVAGLTAGELFF. In nucleotides, the CDR3 is TGTGCCAGCAGCCCTGTAGCGGGACTAACGGCCGGGGAGCTGTTTTTT.

In DNA, the CDR3 is TGTGCCAGCAGCCTCTGGGGGGCGGGCCACGAGCAGTACTTC. It codes for CASSLWGAGHEQYF. This chain joins TRBV11-2 and TRBJ2-7, with D perhaps being TRBD1 or TRBD2 (6 bases each). This CDR3 is 14 amino acids long. V lost 5 bases to trimming and J lost 5 bases, with 16 bases between them. Germline V gene sequence: CDR1 SGHAT, CDR2 FQNNGV.

This clonotype was seen ten or more times. The rearrangement uses TRBV4-3 and TRBJ2-5; D gene uncertain. This CDR3 comprises 14 residues. Trimming shortened V by 2 bases and J by 4 bases, and 11 bases separated the two germline ends. Germline CDR1 reads LGHNA; CDR2 reads YSLEER. CDR3 sequence (DNA): TGCGCCAGCAGCCAAAGCCTCTCGGGAGAGACCCAGTACTTC. Its translation: CASSQSLSGETQYF.

This clonotype has at least ten counts. The chain links TRBV25-1 to TRBJ1-6; D not certain. V was pared by 1 base and J by 2 bases, with 3 bases between. Germline values: CDR1 MGHDK, CDR2 SYGVNS. This CDR3 has 14 amino acids. This CDR3 reads CASSESAYNSPLHF. The CDR3 DNA sequence: TGTGCCAGCAGTGAATCAGCCTATAATTCACCCCTCCACTTT.

The gene calls are TRBV29-1 and TRBJ1-2; D is ambiguous. CDR3 length: 12 amino acids. Germline CDR1 is SQVTM and CDR2 is ANQGSEA. V dropped 8 bases and J dropped 0 bases, with 10 bases sitting between them. The CDR3 DNA follows: TGCAGCTTCGGCGGTGCTAACTATGGCTACACCTTC. Its protein product is CSFGGANYGYTF. The full variable domain, its missing parts supplied by reference TRBV29-1 and TRBJ1-2, is SAVISQKPSRDICQRGTSLTIQCQVDSQVTMMFWYRQQPGQSLTLIATANQGSEATYESGFVIDKFPISRPNLTFSTLTVSNMSPEDSSIYLCSFGGANYGYTFGSGTRLTVV.

J is TRBJ2-6 and V is TRBV5-4; the D is unclear. The CDR3 is made up of 16 amino acids. CDR1 is SGHNT, CDR2 YYREEE, per germline (reference sequence). V gave up 4 bases and J gave up 4 bases, with 15 bases separating them. CDR3 nucleotides: TGTGCCAGCAGCCCCCTCGCCCCCGCAGGGGCCAACGTCCTGACTTTC. It encodes CASSPLAPAGANVLTF.

CDR3 region: CASSLVGRSYTF. As DNA, the CDR3 is TGTGCCAGCAGCTTAGTGGGACGAAGCTACACCTTC. The rearrangement uses TRBV7-2 and TRBJ1-2; D might be TRBD1 (5 bases). Germline values: CDR1 SGHTA, CDR2 FQGNSA. This CDR3 comprises 12 residues. The V end lost 1 base, the J end lost 9 bases, and 9 bases lay between the germline ends.

This chain connects TRBV12-3 or TRBV12-4 to TRBJ2-5, with 11 bases aligning to TRBD2. Trimming removed 0 bases from V and 5 bases from J; junction bases left unmatched: 8. CDR3 size: 17 residues. In nucleotides, the CDR3 is TGTGCCAGCAGTTTAGCGAGTAGCGGGAGGGCTGGGGAGACCCAGTACTTC. It specifies CASSLASSGRAGETQYF.

This chain connects TRBV6-2 or TRBV6-3 to TRBJ1-1; 7 positions agree with TRBD1. With 3 bases clipped from V and 2 bases from J, the junction kept 6 bases outside the gene matches. Germline CDR1 and CDR2: MNHEY and SVGEGT. The CDR3 has 15 amino acids. CDR3 sequence reads: CASSYWDRPNTEAFF. DNA for the CDR3: TGTGCCAGCAGTTATTGGGACAGACCTAACACTGAAGCTTTCTTT.

V is TRBV24-1 and J is TRBJ2-1; possibly TRBD2 for D (6 bases). The CDR3 covers 14 residues. CDR1 and CDR2 from the germline V gene are KGHDR and SFDVKD. Trimming took off 4 bases at V and 2 bases at J, with 8 bases between the two ends. This chain's CDR3 is CATSEAGTYNEQFF. The CDR3 coding sequence is TGTGCCACCAGTGAGGCGGGGACCTACAATGAGCAGTTCTTC.

The CDR3 is CSVTGGNSPLHF. In DNA, the CDR3 is TGCAGCGTGACAGGGGGTAATTCACCCCTCCACTTT. The rearrangement links TRBV29-1 to TRBJ1-6; TRBD1 matches 9 bases. With V trimmed by 6 bases and J by 6 bases, 0 bases remained unmatched. Germline V lookup: CDR1 SQVTM, CDR2 ANQGSEA. CDR3 size: 12 residues.

This clonotype was counted a few times. The V and J genes are TRBV7-9 and TRBJ2-6; a weak D match, TRBD1 (6 bases). V shed 5 bases and J shed 4 bases, with 15 bases lying between them. The CDR3 has 16 amino acids. Germline loops: CDR1 SEHNR, CDR2 FQNEAQ (reference sequence). DNA for the CDR3: TGTGCCAGCAGCGTACCAGGGGTTTTCGGGGCCAACGTCCTGACTTTC. This gives the protein CASSVPGVFGANVLTF.

This chain joins TRBV9 and TRBJ2-5, with 9 nucleotides matching TRBD2. The germline gives CDR1 SGDLS, CDR2 YYNGEE. CDR3 length: 14 residues. The trim removed 4 bases at V and 10 bases at J, leaving 11 bases unmatched. As DNA, the CDR3 is TGTGCCAGCAGCTTAGGACTAGCGCAAGAAGGCCAGTACTTC. Residues: CASSLGLAQEGQYF.

The rearrangement uses TRBV12-3 or TRBV12-4 and TRBJ2-3; 7 nucleotides agree with TRBD2. With 1 base clipped from V and 2 bases from J, the junction kept 9 bases outside the gene matches. CDR3 length equals 17 residues. The CDR3, as DNA: TGTGCCAGCAGTTTAGGTTTAGGGCGGGAGTCCACAGATACGCAGTATTTT. As protein: CASSLGLGRESTDTQYF.

Note on this clonotype: The missing conserved phenylalanine or tryptophan at the end of this CDR3 makes a read error likely. The rearrangement links TRBV15 to TRBJ1-5; D is undetermined. V was cut by 5 bases and J by 2 bases, with 10 bases left in between. The CDR3 consists of 14 residues. The V gene's germline CDR1 is LNHNV and CDR2 YYDKDF (reference sequence). The CDR3 nucleotides read TGTGCCACCAGCCCGCGAGGGCGCAATCAGCCCCAGCATTCT. Its translation is CATSPRGRNQPQHS.

The rearrangement joins TRBV2 to TRBJ2-5, with TRBD1 identical over 10 bases. The CDR3 has 13 residues. J was trimmed by 4 bases and V by 8 bases; bases with no gene match: 4. Per germline, CDR1 SNHLY and CDR2 FYNNEI. The CDR3 sequence: CASGTGDGETQYF. In nucleotides, the CDR3 is TGTGCCAGCGGGACAGGGGACGGAGAGACCCAGTACTTC. Based on the CDR3 plus reference TRBV2 and TRBJ2-5, the full variable domain is EPEVTQTPSHQVTQMGQEVILRCVPISNHLYFYWYRQILGQKVEFLVSFYNNEISEKSEIFDDQFSVERPDGSNFTLKIRSTKLEDSAMYFCASGTGDGETQYFGPGTRLLVL.

This clonotype was seen more than once but under ten times. At one end, the junction sequence differs from germline, possibly due to a read error. The J gene is TRBJ1-6, the V gene TRBV10-3, with TRBD1 matching 7 bases. There are 16 residues in the CDR3. In germline, CDR1 is ENHRY, CDR2 SYGVKD. CDR3 region: CASSYSTGRDNSPLHF. CDR3 nucleotides: TGTGCCAGCAGTTACTCGACAGGGAGGGATAATTCACCCCTCCACTTT.

DNA for the CDR3: TGTGCCAGCAGTTCCCGACAGAAGCGGGGCTACACCTTC. It encodes CASSSRQKRGYTF. V is TRBV6-2 or TRBV6-3 and J is TRBJ1-2, with a weak D call TRBD1 (5 bases). This CDR3 comprises 13 residues. Germline CDR1 is MNHEY and CDR2 is SVGEGT. V was trimmed by 4 bases and J by 8 bases, leaving 14 bases between them.

This clonotype showed up just a few times. This sequence joins TRBV20-1 and TRBJ2-5, with D possibly matching TRBD1 (6 bases). Germline CDR1 and CDR2: DFQATT and SNEGSKA (reference sequence). The CDR3 is 12 amino acids. Trimming removed 3 bases at V and 3 bases at J, with 8 bases between. CDR3 coding DNA: TGCAGTGCTAGTAGGACAGAAGAGACCCAGTACTTC. It encodes CSASRTEETQYF.